This is a list of T cell receptor beta chains from one sample in a study of T cell clones after liver transplantation. The method was immunoSEQ multiplex PCR; TCRdb's version includes in-frame clones alone and lacks a portion of them. Among tens of thousands of clones listed, approximately 86% were seen once. The sample here was CD4+ T cells from blood, taken 24 months after liver transplant. The receptors here all came from a human patient who received a liver transplant. Certain T cells may be donor cells from the graft. Each CDR3 is given with its conserved first and last residue. A D gene is named only where the DNA matches it firmly. The listing skips clone size in some rows; elsewhere it reads once, few, many or a size class.

TRBJ1-2 TRBV19 - - CASSSAGAGLIYGYTF TGTGCCAGTAGCTCGGCTGGGGCAGGGTTGATCTATGGCTACACCTTC
TRBJ1-5 TRBV18 - - CASSRDVGDGQPQHF TGTGCCAGCTCACGGGATGTGGGGGACGGACAGCCCCAGCATTTT
TRBJ2-1 TRBV7-9 - - CASTPSSSYNEQFF TGTGCCAGCACCCCATCGAGCTCCTACAATGAGCAGTTCTTC
TRBJ1-4 TRBV2 - - CASSERGRGDEKLFF TGTGCCAGCAGTGAGAGGGGCAGGGGAGATGAAAAACTGTTTTTT
TRBJ1-2 TRBV28 - - CASSLGVTGGYTF TGTGCCAGCAGTTTAGGGGTAACGGGTGGCTACACCTTC
TRBJ2-1 TRBV27 - once CASSPNAANEQFF TGTGCCAGCAGTCCCAACGCGGCTAATGAGCAGTTCTTC
TRBJ2-5 TRBV4-1 TRBD2 - CASSPRLAGQETQYF TGCGCCAGCAGCCCGAGACTAGCGGGACAAGAGACCCAGTACTTC
TRBJ1-5 TRBV6-6 - - CASSPRTVINQPQHF TGTGCCAGCAGCCCCCGGACAGTTATCAATCAGCCCCAGCATTTT
TRBJ1-4 TRBV5-1 TRBD1 - CASSLQGADEKLFF TGCGCCAGCAGCCTACAGGGGGCGGATGAAAAACTGTTTTTT
TRBJ2-6 TRBV6-5 - - CASSYGRVLTF TGTGCCAGCAGTTACGGCCGGGTCCTGACTTTC
TRBJ2-1 TRBV7-2 - once CASSLVPFSQFF TGTGCCAGCAGCTTAGTCCCTTTTAGCCAGTTCTTC
TRBJ2-7 TRBV4-1 TRBD2 - CASSQDGDSGRPSSYEQYF TGCGCCAGCAGCCAAGATGGGGATAGCGGGAGGCCAAGCTCCTACGAGCAGTACTTC
TRBJ2-3 TRBV6-1 TRBD2 - CASSEGIAGGLDTQYF TGTGCCAGCAGTGAAGGAATAGCGGGGGGCCTAGATACGCAGTATTTT
TRBJ2-6 TRBV19 - - CASSIGGNSGANVLTF TGTGCCAGTAGTATAGGGGGTAACTCTGGGGCCAACGTCCTGACTTTC